The 28 T cell receptor beta chains below were found in one sample sequenced in a study of control samples from healthy donors and cancer patients (dated by TCRdb to 2018 to 2020). The library was generated by the immunoSEQ multiplex PCR assay. This immuneACCESS table, as held by TCRdb, lists in-frame sequences with V and J called but not all clones. Of the missing ones, under half trace to an unresolved V gene in checked studies; the others have no known cause. For this sample there are about 98,000 clones; about 80% appear just once. The ten top clones hold about 10% of the sample. Sequencing was performed on blood. Receptor source: a woman in her thirties in good health.

The rearrangement links TRBV25-1 to TRBJ1-2; 7 nucleotides line up with TRBD1. This CDR3 is built from 13 residues. Trimming cost V 5 bases and J 8 bases; bases outside gene matches: 8. The germline gives CDR1 MGHDK, CDR2 SYGVNS. CDR3: CASSKPTGSGYTF. CDR3 DNA: TGTGCCAGCAGTAAGCCGACAGGGTCAGGCTACACCTTC.

The rearrangement uses TRBV7-2 and TRBJ1-1, with D perhaps matching TRBD1 (6 bases). CDR1 SGHTA and CDR2 FQGNSA come from the germline V gene. There are 13 residues in the CDR3. The V and J ends lost 0 bases and 7 bases respectively, with 9 bases between them. CDR3 sequence: CASSLAPRGEAFF. Here the CDR3 DNA reads TGTGCCAGCAGCTTAGCGCCCAGGGGTGAAGCTTTCTTT.

This chain joins TRBV19 and TRBJ2-4; D assignment may be TRBD1 or TRBD2 (5 bases each). Germline assignment: CDR1 LNHDA and CDR2 SQIVND (reference sequence). This CDR3 has 16 amino acids. The V and J ends lost 3 bases and 1 base respectively, with 13 bases between them. The CDR3 region is CASSIGGSGAKNIQYF. CDR3 DNA: TGTGCCAGTAGTATTGGGGGATCCGGGGCCAAAAACATTCAGTACTTC.

The V call is TRBV6-5, the J call TRBJ1-5; 7 bases match TRBD1. The germline V gene has CDR1 MNHEY and CDR2 SVGAGI. The CDR3 loop spans 15 amino acids. With 4 bases clipped from V and 3 bases from J, the junction kept 6 bases outside the gene matches. For the CDR3, the DNA is TGTGCCAGCAGTTTATCAGGGGGGAACAATCAGCCCCAGCATTTT. Amino acids: CASSLSGGNNQPQHF.

This clone has only a few counts. The chain combines TRBV5-6 with TRBJ1-3; tentative D call: TRBD1 (5 bases). This CDR3 has 13 residues. V lost 6 bases and J 8 bases, leaving 15 bases between the germline ends. Germline CDR1 SGHDT, CDR2 YYEEEE. The CDR3 region has the DNA TGTGCCAGCAACCCTATCGGGGGTGACACCATATATTTT. This gives the protein CASNPIGGDTIYF.

The chain employs TRBV3-1 (or the pseudogene TRBV3-2) and TRBJ1-1; D is uncertain. Germline V CDR1 and CDR2: LGHDT, YNNKEL (reference sequence). The CDR3 is made up of 15 amino acids. V gave up 0 bases and J gave up 0 bases, with 8 bases separating them. The CDR3 DNA follows: TGTGCCAGCAGCCAAGACGCCCGGATGAACACTGAAGCTTTCTTT. Its translation: CASSQDARMNTEAFF.

This clone was counted once. This chain joins TRBV3-1 (or the pseudogene TRBV3-2) and TRBJ2-7; D gene unclear. The V and J ends lost 0 bases and 7 bases respectively, with 19 bases between them. The CDR3 has 16 amino acids. Germline values: CDR1 LGHDT, CDR2 YNNKEL (reference sequence). The CDR3 region has the DNA TGTGCCAGCAGCCAAGATGTAGGACGCATCCAGGTAGAGCAGTACTTC. Protein product: CASSQDVGRIQVEQYF.

The V call is TRBV6-1, the J call TRBJ1-6; D gene unclear. Germline V gives CDR1 MNHNS, CDR2 SASEGT. Between the trimmed V and J ends, which lost 3 bases and 0 bases, there was a span of 6 bases. The CDR3 spans 15 residues. CDR3 amino acids: CASSDSSSYNSPLHF. The CDR3 coding sequence is TGTGCCAGCAGTGACAGCAGCTCCTATAATTCACCCCTCCACTTT.

CDR3 sequence reads: CASSRQATNEKLFF. Here the CDR3 DNA reads TGTGCCAGCTCAAGACAGGCAACTAATGAAAAACTGTTTTTT. The chain carries TRBV18 and TRBJ1-4; the D gene is possibly TRBD1 (6 bases). Deletions cut 5 bases from V and 0 bases from J, with 7 bases between. This CDR3 contains 14 residues. The germline V gene encodes CDR1 KGHSH and CDR2 LQKENI.

The gene calls are TRBV7-2 and TRBJ1-1; D possibly corresponds to TRBD1 (5 bases). CDR1 and CDR2 from the germline V gene are SGHTA and FQGNSA. V was pared by 5 bases and J by 3 bases, with 19 bases between. CDR3 length: 16 residues. The CDR3 sequence: CASSRRRQSPYTEAFF. In nucleotides, the CDR3 is TGTGCCAGCAGCAGACGACGACAGTCTCCGTACACTGAAGCTTTCTTT.

This sequence joins TRBV12-3 or TRBV12-4 and TRBJ2-4; D unclear. The germline V and J ends were trimmed by 3 bases and 2 bases, with 2 bases remaining between them. The CDR3 is 12 amino acids. The CDR3 sequence is CASSLSKNIQYF. The CDR3 DNA is TGTGCCAGCAGTTTGTCCAAAAACATTCAGTACTTC.

The rearrangement joins TRBV19 to TRBJ2-7; perhaps TRBD2 as D (5 bases). Trimming stripped 9 bases from V and 2 bases from J, with 26 bases between. Germline V gives CDR1 LNHDA, CDR2 SQIVND (reference sequence). The CDR3 has 17 amino acids. The CDR3 reads CASRARGRTGGAYEQYF. In nucleotides, the CDR3 is TGTGCCAGCCGGGCCCGGGGTCGAACGGGCGGAGCCTACGAGCAGTACTTC.

This chain joins TRBV4-3 and TRBJ2-3; 10 nucleotides match TRBD2. CDR1 is LGHNA and CDR2 is YSLEER in the germline V gene. V lost 0 bases to trimming and J lost 3 bases; unmatched junction nucleotides: 6. The CDR3 covers 17 residues. CDR3 protein: CASSQDRVAGGTDTQYF. The CDR3 DNA sequence: TGCGCCAGCAGCCAAGATAGGGTAGCGGGGGGTACAGATACGCAGTATTTT.

This clone was seen a handful of times. The chain carries TRBV7-2 and TRBJ1-1; D gene unclear. Trimming took 2 bases from V and 11 from J, leaving 15 bases between them. This CDR3 has 13 residues. Germline V gene sequence: CDR1 SGHTA, CDR2 FQGNSA. CDR3 sequence reads: CASSLNPPLDAFF. CDR3 DNA: TGTGCCAGCAGCTTAAACCCCCCTCTCGACGCTTTCTTT.

The V and J genes are TRBV3-1 (or the pseudogene TRBV3-2) and TRBJ1-2; maybe TRBD1 (5 bases). Trimming removed 4 bases from V and 7 bases from J, with 16 bases in between. This CDR3 comprises 14 residues. Germline lookup yields CDR1 LGHDT and CDR2 YNNKEL (reference sequence). CDR3 nucleotide sequence: TGTGCCAGCAGCCCTACGAGGGGAGAGGGTGGCTACACCTTC. Amino acids: CASSPTRGEGGYTF.

The chain carries TRBV27 and TRBJ1-1; D might be TRBD1 (6 bases). V lost 5 bases, J lost 3 bases, and 16 bases lay in between. Germline V gene sequence: CDR1 MNHEY, CDR2 SMNVEV (reference sequence). This CDR3 has 15 residues. Written as DNA, the CDR3 is TGTGCCAGCAGTGTGGGCGAGACAGGATACACTGAAGCTTTCTTT. Protein product: CASSVGETGYTEAFF.

The V call is TRBV11-3, the J call TRBJ2-1; 9 bases fit TRBD2. The V gene's germline CDR1 is SGHNT and CDR2 YENEEA. V shed 5 bases, J shed 5 bases, and the junction held 4 bases outside the gene matches. This CDR3 has 14 amino acids. CDR3 DNA: TGTGCCAGCAGCCGGCGGGGGGGCGACAATGAGCAGTTCTTC. Translation: CASSRRGGDNEQFF.

The chain couples TRBV5-1 to TRBJ1-5; 7 nucleotides match TRBD1. This CDR3 comprises 14 residues. Germline values: CDR1 SGHRS, CDR2 YFSETQ. Trimming cost V 1 base and J 8 bases; bases outside gene matches: 6. The CDR3 sequence: CASSLRGLREPQHF. The CDR3 nucleotides read TGCGCCAGCAGCTTGAGGGGGCTAAGGGAGCCCCAGCATTTT. The variable domain in full, with the rest retrieved from reference TRBV5-1 and TRBJ1-5, is KAGVTQTPRYLIKTRGQQVTLSCSPISGHRSVSWYQQTPGQGLQFLFEYFSETQRNKGNFPGRFSGRQFSNSRSEMNVSTLELGDSALYLCASSLRGLREPQHFGDGTRLSIL.

This clone was counted once. The chain has TRBV12-3 or TRBV12-4 and TRBJ1-2; D is undetermined. V lost 6 bases and J lost 4, with 12 bases in between. The CDR3 totals 13 residues. The CDR3 sequence: CASSPTTSYGYTF. In DNA form, the CDR3 reads TGTGCCAGCAGCCCGACCACCTCCTATGGCTACACCTTC.

This chain uses TRBV30 with TRBJ1-3; D remains ambiguous. V lost 1 base and J 0 bases, leaving 7 bases between the germline ends. The length of the CDR3 is 14 residues. Per the germline V gene, CDR1 is GTSNPN and CDR2 is SVGIG (reference sequence). The CDR3 nucleotides read TGTGCCTGGAGTGACCGGGGCTCTGGAAACACCATATATTTT. It yields the protein CAWSDRGSGNTIYF.

This chain links TRBV18 with TRBJ1-5; D not resolved. Trimming removed 3 bases from V and 0 bases from J, with 9 bases in between. The CDR3 sequence is 15 residues long. Germline CDR1 is KGHSH and CDR2 is LQKENI. For the CDR3, the DNA is TGTGCCAGCTCACCGGCGGGGAGTAGCAATCAGCCCCAGCATTTT. Translation gives CASSPAGSSNQPQHF.

The V and J genes are TRBV5-1 and TRBJ1-1, with 11 bases lining up with TRBD1. The J segment lost 0 bases and the V segment lost 1 base, leaving 8 bases of the junction unmatched. The germline V gene has CDR1 SGHRS and CDR2 YFSETQ. CDR3 length: 18 amino acids. This chain's CDR3 is CASSLTGTGGIMNTEAFF. The CDR3 DNA is TGCGCCAGCAGCTTGACCGGGACAGGGGGGATTATGAACACTGAAGCTTTCTTT.

A note on this clone: The sample holds other DNA sequences that translate to the same CDR3. The V gene is TRBV5-4, the J gene TRBJ1-1; D remains ambiguous. There are 12 residues in the CDR3. V was cut by 4 bases and J by 4 bases, with 8 bases left in between. Per germline, CDR1 SGHNT and CDR2 YYREEE (reference sequence). The CDR3 reads CASSLSGTEAFF. The CDR3 bases are TGTGCCAGCAGCCTGAGCGGCACTGAAGCTTTCTTT.

This clone was picked up one time. This rearrangement joins TRBV4-1 to TRBJ1-1; a weak D match, TRBD1 (5 bases). Germline V gene lookup returns CDR1 MGHRA and CDR2 YSYEKL. Trimming left V 2 bases short and J 5 bases short, with 18 bases between. This CDR3 spans 16 amino acids. The CDR3 is CASSQPLRGGGTEAFF. In nucleotides, the CDR3 is TGCGCCAGCAGCCAACCCTTGCGCGGGGGGGGGACTGAAGCTTTCTTT.

The chain employs TRBV4-3 and TRBJ2-3, with 7 bases that match TRBD2. The germline gives CDR1 LGHNA, CDR2 YSLEER. V shed 0 bases and J 2 bases; nucleotides not matched to a gene: 11. CDR3 length: 18 residues. The CDR3 region has the DNA TGCGCCAGCAGCCAAGAGAGTCCAGGGACTATACTCACAGATACGCAGTATTTT. This translates into CASSQESPGTILTDTQYF.

This clone was counted between two and nine times. The chain has TRBV5-6 and TRBJ2-1, with a tentative D call TRBD2 (6 bases). The germline CDR1 and CDR2 sequences are SGHDT and YYEEEE. The length of the CDR3 is 15 residues. V was pared by 3 bases and J by 7 bases, with 17 bases between. The CDR3 DNA reads TGTGCCAGCAGCTCGGGGGTGTGGGCCAAGAATGAGCAGTTCTTC. It translates to CASSSGVWAKNEQFF.

This chain uses TRBV21-1 with TRBJ1-1. TRBV21-1 is recorded as a pseudogene. This CDR3 spans 14 amino acids. The CDR3 here is CASSNGGPCTEAFF. CDR3 bases: TGTGCCAGCAGCAACGGGGGCCCGTGCACTGAAGCTTTCTTT.

J is TRBJ2-4 and V is TRBV5-3; 7 bases agree with TRBD1. TRBV5-3 is an ORF; its function is uncertain. The CDR3 is made up of 16 amino acids. With V trimmed by 4 bases and J by 0 bases, 7 bases remained unmatched. In DNA form, the CDR3 reads TGTGCCAGAAGCCCTGGACAGGAACTAGCCAAAAACATTCAGTACTTC. This sequence encodes CARSPGQELAKNIQYF.